This T cell receptor (beta chain) stems from a study of blood T cell repertoires in COVID-19. The repertoire was sequenced with immunoSEQ multiplex PCR; TCRdb's copy has only in-frame clones and lacks some. Counted here are fewer than 500,000 clones, about 89% occurring once; the ten biggest clones make up 1.3%. The length of the CDR3 is 16 residues. CDR1 is MNHNS, CDR2 SASEGT, per germline. V gave up 0 bases and J gave up 2 bases, with 11 bases separating them. The source material was PBMCs or T cells enriched from blood (not recorded which). V usage is TRBV6-1 and J usage is TRBJ1-3; perhaps TRBD1 as D (5 bases). This TCR derives from a man aged 25-40 years who had recovered from COVID-19. CDR3 bases: TGTGCCAGCAGTGAAGCCCCCCCAGGGACTGGAAACACCATATATTTT. It codes for CASSEAPPGTGNTIYF.